The rows below give T cell receptor beta chains drawn from one sample of a study of T-cell reconstitution after alpha-beta-depleted transplantation in children. Each CDR3 protein gets one entry after TCRdb re-called the PCR reads with MiXCR. The sample contains approximately 490,000 distinct CDR3 sequences, 10% of which appear only once. The material sequenced was PBMCs, taken before TCRalphabeta/CD19-depleted stem cell transplant. Receptor source: a child aged 2-15 years with inherited bone marrow failure, due to receive a stem cell transplant. The CDR3 runs from the conserved cysteine through the conserved F or W. D genes are given only for firm matches. Clone size appears in some rows only: once, few, many, or a class for an expanded clone.

cdr3_length j_call clone_size d_call v_call cdr3_nt cdr3_aa
16 TRBJ2-7 many TRBD2 TRBV29-1 TGCAGCGTTGAAGTTTGGGCTAGCGGGAGGGAGTACGAGCAGTACTTC CSVEVWASGREYEQYF
14 TRBJ1-3 many - TRBV5-5 TGTGCCAGCAGCTTAACGACCTCTGGAAACACCATATATTTT CASSLTTSGNTIYF
14 TRBJ1-3 many - TRBV27 TGTGCCAGCAGTCCCCAAGCCTACTACAACACCATATATTTT CASSPQAYYNTIYF
15 TRBJ2-1 many - TRBV29-1 TGCAGCGTTGAGCCTAGGGGGGACTCCTACAATGAGCAGTTCTTC CSVEPRGDSYNEQFF
15 TRBJ2-7 many TRBD2 TRBV12-3/TRBV12-4 TGTGCCAGCAGTTTTCTCGCGGGAGGGGGGCACGAGCAGTACTTC CASSFLAGGGHEQYF
15 TRBJ2-3 many TRBD2 TRBV2 TGTGCCAGCAAGGAATCTGCGGGAGGAACAGATACGCAGTATTTT CASKESAGGTDTQYF
15 TRBJ1-1 many - TRBV9 TGTGCCAGCAGCGAGCTGGGGGGGATGAACACTGAAGCTTTCTTT CASSELGGMNTEAFF
14 TRBJ2-7 many - TRBV6-5 TGTGCCAGCAGGCGCCACGCGAGCTCCTACGAGCAGTACTTC CASRRHASSYEQYF
12 TRBJ2-3 many - TRBV12-3/TRBV12-4 TGTGCCAGCCGCTGGGGCACAGATACGCAGTATTTT CASRWGTDTQYF
16 TRBJ2-3 - - TRBV7-9 TGTGCCAGCAGCTCGGCAGGGGGAGGCATTACAGATACGCAGTATTTT CASSSAGGGITDTQYF
18 TRBJ2-1 - TRBD2 TRBV4-3 TGCGCCAGCAGCCAAGTGGGGGGGGGAGAGGGGACCTACAATGAGCAGTTCTTC CASSQVGGGEGTYNEQFF
14 TRBJ1-2 many - TRBV7-2 TGTGCCAGCAGCTTATCGGCAGGGAGGTACGGCTACACCTTC CASSLSAGRYGYTF